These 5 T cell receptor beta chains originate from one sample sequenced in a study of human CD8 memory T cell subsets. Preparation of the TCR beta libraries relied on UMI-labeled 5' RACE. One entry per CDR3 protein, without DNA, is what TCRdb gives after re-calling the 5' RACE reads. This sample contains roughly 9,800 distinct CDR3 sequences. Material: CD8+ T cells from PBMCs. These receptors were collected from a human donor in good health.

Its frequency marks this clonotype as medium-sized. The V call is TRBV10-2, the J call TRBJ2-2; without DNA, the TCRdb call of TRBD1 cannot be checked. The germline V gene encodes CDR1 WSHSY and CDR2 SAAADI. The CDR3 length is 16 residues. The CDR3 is CASNSPGTSNTGELFF.

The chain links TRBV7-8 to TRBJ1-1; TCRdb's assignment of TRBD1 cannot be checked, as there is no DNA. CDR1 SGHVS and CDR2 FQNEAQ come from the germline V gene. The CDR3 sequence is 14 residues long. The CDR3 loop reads CASSLVEDAQKAFF.

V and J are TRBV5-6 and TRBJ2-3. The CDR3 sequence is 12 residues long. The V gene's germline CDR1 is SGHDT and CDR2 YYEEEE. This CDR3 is CASSFTTDTQYF. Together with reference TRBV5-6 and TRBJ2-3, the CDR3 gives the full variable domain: DAGVTQSPTHLIKTRGQQVTLRCSPKSGHDTVSWYQQALGQGPQFIFQYYEEEERQRGNFPDRFSGHQFPNYSSELNVNALLLGDSALYLCASSFTTDTQYFGPGTRLTVL.

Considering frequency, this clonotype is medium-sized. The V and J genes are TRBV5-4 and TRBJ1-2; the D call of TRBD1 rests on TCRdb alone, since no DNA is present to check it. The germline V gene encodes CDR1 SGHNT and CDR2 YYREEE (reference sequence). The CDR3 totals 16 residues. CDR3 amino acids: CASSRETGGEVYGYTF.

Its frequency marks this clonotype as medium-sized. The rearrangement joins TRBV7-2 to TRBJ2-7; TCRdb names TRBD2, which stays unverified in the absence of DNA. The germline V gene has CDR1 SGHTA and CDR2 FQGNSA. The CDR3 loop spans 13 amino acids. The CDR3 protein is CASSLSGSWEQYF.